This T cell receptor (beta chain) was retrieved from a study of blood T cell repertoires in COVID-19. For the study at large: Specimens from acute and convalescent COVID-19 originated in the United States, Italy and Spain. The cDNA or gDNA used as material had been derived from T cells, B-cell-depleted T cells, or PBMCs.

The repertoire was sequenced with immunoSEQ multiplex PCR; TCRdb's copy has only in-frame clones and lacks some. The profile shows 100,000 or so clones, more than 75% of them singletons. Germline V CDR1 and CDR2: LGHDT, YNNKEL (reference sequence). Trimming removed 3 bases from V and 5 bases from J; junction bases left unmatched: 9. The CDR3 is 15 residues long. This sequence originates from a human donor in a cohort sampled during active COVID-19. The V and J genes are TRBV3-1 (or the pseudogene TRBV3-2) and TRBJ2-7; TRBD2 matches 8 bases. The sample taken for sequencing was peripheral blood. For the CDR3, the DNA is TGTGCCAGCAGCCAGGGAAGAGTAGCGGGAAACGAGCAGTACTTC. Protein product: CASSQGRVAGNEQYF.